A single sample is the source of the 30 T cell receptor beta chains below, sequenced in a study of T-cell reconstitution after alpha-beta-depleted transplantation in children. Preparation of the TCRbeta library involved a method that used unique molecular identifiers. TCRdb redid the calling of the PCR reads with MiXCR, one entry per CDR3 protein. This sample has over 400,000 distinct CDR3 sequences; about an eighth occur once, and the top ten carry around 5.6%. The input for sequencing was PBMCs from the stem cell graft donor, taken from the stem cell graft. All receptors derive from a human donor who donated a stem cell graft to a child with combined immunodeficiency.

This clonotype was seen only a few times. The rearrangement links TRBV24-1 to TRBJ2-7, with D possibly being TRBD2 (6 bases). Trimming stripped 4 bases from V and 4 bases from J, with 10 bases between. This CDR3 comprises 13 residues. The V gene's germline CDR1 is KGHDR and CDR2 SFDVKD. The DNA of the CDR3 is TGTGCCACCAGTGAAACGACTAGTTACGAGCAGTACTTC. It yields the protein CATSETTSYEQYF.

CDR3 in DNA: TGTGCCACCAGCAGCGGTGGGACAGACAATCAGCCCCAGCATTTT. It translates to CATSSGGTDNQPQHF. V gene TRBV15 combines with J gene TRBJ1-5; TRBD1 agrees at 7 bases. V shed 3 bases, J shed 3 bases, and the junction held 5 bases outside the gene matches. Germline CDR1 LNHNV, CDR2 YYDKDF (reference sequence). This CDR3 is built from 15 residues.

This clonotype has more than one count but fewer than ten. The CDR3 sequence is CASSELAGGNTGELFF. In DNA form, the CDR3 reads TGTGCCAGCAGCGAATTAGCGGGGGGGAACACCGGGGAGCTGTTTTTT. V and J are TRBV6-1 and TRBJ2-2, with 10 bases matching TRBD2. This CDR3 has 16 residues. In germline, CDR1 is MNHNS, CDR2 SASEGT. Trimming cost V 6 bases and J 1 base; bases outside gene matches: 5.

The chain links TRBV5-6 to TRBJ2-5; D possibly uses TRBD1 or TRBD2 (5 bases each). CDR1 is SGHDT and CDR2 is YYEEEE in the germline V gene. This CDR3 is 13 amino acids long. Trimming left V 5 bases short and J 4 bases short, with 12 bases between. Written as DNA, the CDR3 is TGTGCCAGCAGGAGGCCTGGGGGAGAGACCCAGTACTTC. This gives the protein CASRRPGGETQYF.

This clonotype has only a few counts. This chain uses TRBV7-2 with TRBJ2-5; 12 nucleotides line up with TRBD2. Trimming at V came to 3 bases and at J to 7 bases, leaving 12 bases not matched to a gene. Germline V gives CDR1 SGHTA, CDR2 FQGNSA. The CDR3 totals 17 residues. For the CDR3, the DNA is TGTGCCAGCAGCTTTTCCCCTGCTAGCGGGGGGGCGTGGACCCAGTACTTC. This translates into CASSFSPASGGAWTQYF.

Only a few counts were recorded for this clonotype. The rearrangement joins TRBV4-2 to TRBJ1-5; D call uncertain. CDR1 LGHNA and CDR2 YNFKEQ come from the germline V gene. This CDR3 contains 15 residues. The V end lost 0 bases, the J end lost 6 bases, and 12 bases lay between the germline ends. The CDR3 loop reads CASSQDLPGGQPQHF. CDR3 coding DNA: TGTGCCAGCAGCCAAGATTTGCCAGGAGGTCAGCCCCAGCATTTT.

This clonotype was seen ten or more times. The chain recombines TRBV7-2 with TRBJ2-7; D not resolved. The CDR3 length is 13 residues. V shed 2 bases and J shed 5 bases, with 10 bases lying between them. Germline values: CDR1 SGHTA, CDR2 FQGNSA. This CDR3 is CASSLPPRDEQYF. DNA of the CDR3: TGTGCCAGCAGCTTACCCCCCCGAGACGAGCAGTACTTC. The full variable domain, in which reference TRBV7-2 and TRBJ2-7 provide the parts outside the CDR3, is GAGVSQSPSNKVTEKGKDVELRCDPISGHTALYWYRQSLGQGLEFLIYFQGNSAPDKSGLPSDRFSAERTGGSVSTLTIQRTQQEDSAVYLCASSLPPRDEQYFGPGTRLTVT.

This clonotype was seen ten or more times. The chain joins TRBV12-3 or TRBV12-4 to TRBJ2-7, with unresolved D. The CDR3 length is 13 residues. The V and J ends lost 3 bases and 6 bases respectively, with 12 bases between them. DNA for the CDR3: TGTGCCAGCAGTTTGGGTCCGATCCTCGAGCAGTACTTC. This encodes CASSLGPILEQYF.

This clonotype was seen many times. V usage is TRBV12-3 or TRBV12-4 and J usage is TRBJ1-1; no definite D call. The CDR3 consists of 13 residues. The V and J ends lost 3 bases and 5 bases respectively, with 10 bases between them. CDR3 region: CASSFLSGTEAFF. The CDR3 DNA sequence: TGTGCCAGCAGTTTCCTTTCTGGGACTGAAGCTTTCTTT.

This clonotype was seen only a few times. The V gene is TRBV5-1, the J gene TRBJ2-4; weak D call: TRBD1 (6 bases). This CDR3 has 16 amino acids. Germline V lookup: CDR1 SGHRS, CDR2 YFSETQ. The V and J ends lost 2 bases and 1 base respectively, with 13 bases between them. DNA of the CDR3: TGCGCCAGCAGCTTAATACAGGGATTGGCCAAAAACATTCAGTACTTC. Amino acid sequence: CASSLIQGLAKNIQYF.

This clonotype appeared a few times. The V gene is TRBV6-2 or TRBV6-3, the J gene TRBJ1-2; D uncertain. The CDR3 loop spans 12 amino acids. Germline assignment: CDR1 MNHEY and CDR2 SVGEGT. V lost 6 bases and J 8 bases, leaving 13 bases between the germline ends. The CDR3, as DNA: TGTGCCAGCAGAAACGACGGTGGAGGCTACACCTTC. Amino acid sequence: CASRNDGGGYTF.

The table lists this clonotype with a few counts. CDR3 region: CASSQDKSATDTQYF. The CDR3 DNA follows: TGCGCCAGCAGCCAAGATAAGAGCGCAACAGATACGCAGTATTTT. The V gene is TRBV4-1, the J gene TRBJ2-3; D uncertain. The CDR3 has 15 amino acids. Trimming stripped 0 bases from V and 3 bases from J, with 10 bases between. CDR1 and CDR2 from the germline V gene are MGHRA and YSYEKL.

The sample holds a few counts of this clonotype. The chain employs TRBV11-3 and TRBJ2-1; 7 nucleotides line up with TRBD2. The V segment lost 5 bases and the J segment 3 bases; nucleotides outside the gene matches: 10. Germline V gene data show CDR1 as SGHNT and CDR2 as YENEEA. The CDR3 is 16 amino acids. This chain's CDR3 is CASSPPRTRGYNEQFF. The DNA of the CDR3 is TGTGCCAGCAGCCCCCCTCGGACTAGGGGCTACAATGAGCAGTTCTTC.

The rearrangement uses TRBV27 and TRBJ2-2; tentative D call: TRBD1 (5 bases). The V end lost 2 bases, the J end lost 8 bases, and 15 bases lay between the germline ends. This CDR3 has 15 amino acids. CDR1 is MNHEY and CDR2 is SMNVEV in the germline V gene (reference sequence). CDR3 region: CASSLTQGLAGELFF. DNA of the CDR3: TGTGCCAGCAGTTTAACGCAGGGTCTGGCAGGGGAGCTGTTTTTT.

This clonotype was recorded many times. V usage is TRBV7-9 and J usage is TRBJ2-2; D is uncertain. Looked up from germline, CDR1 is SEHNR and CDR2 is FQNEAQ (reference sequence). With 5 bases removed from V and 3 bases from J, the gap between germline ends came to 16 bases. The CDR3 consists of 16 residues. CDR3: CASSERKPGDTGELFF. CDR3 DNA: TGTGCCAGCAGCGAACGTAAACCTGGGGACACCGGGGAGCTGTTTTTT. Drawing the rest from reference TRBV7-9 and TRBJ2-2, the complete variable domain is DTGVSQNPRHKITKRGQNVTFRCDPISEHNRLYWYRQTLGQGPEFLTYFQNEAQLEKSRLLSDRFSAERPKGSFSTLEIQRTEQGDSAMYLCASSERKPGDTGELFFGEGSRLTVL.

This clonotype has a handful of counts. The chain recombines TRBV4-2 with TRBJ2-7, with D perhaps given as TRBD1 or TRBD2 (5 bases each). CDR3 size: 13 residues. The V gene's germline CDR1 is LGHNA and CDR2 YNFKEQ. Trimming cost V 0 bases and J 5 bases, with 8 bases left between them. The CDR3 nucleotides read TGTGCCAGCAGCCAAGACGGGGCTAACGAGCAGTACTTC. Translation: CASSQDGANEQYF.

At least ten counts were recorded for this clonotype. V and J are TRBV24-1 and TRBJ1-4; D remains unclear. The CDR3 runs to 15 residues. With 5 bases removed from V and 2 bases from J, the gap between germline ends came to 11 bases. Germline-derived CDR1 and CDR2 are KGHDR and SFDVKD. In DNA, the CDR3 is TGTGCCACCAGTGCGGCCGGGCCCACTAATGAAAAACTGTTTTTT. It is translated as CATSAAGPTNEKLFF.

There are many counts of this clonotype. The rearrangement links TRBV12-3 or TRBV12-4 to TRBJ2-2, with no clear D. The germline V and J ends were trimmed by 1 base and 4 bases, with 7 bases remaining between them. This CDR3 is 14 amino acids long. The CDR3 DNA follows: TGTGCCAGCAGTTTAGGTCTTGGCACCGGGGAGCTGTTTTTT. Amino acid sequence: CASSLGLGTGELFF.

Only a few counts were recorded for this clonotype. V gene TRBV12-3 or TRBV12-4 combines with J gene TRBJ2-2; 7 bases line up with TRBD1. The trim removed 3 bases at V and 3 bases at J, leaving 7 bases unmatched. The CDR3 length is 16 residues. The CDR3 nucleotides read TGTGCCAGCAGTTTCCAACAGGGGAGCGACACCGGGGAGCTGTTTTTT. Amino acids: CASSFQQGSDTGELFF.

This clonotype appeared many times. The chain couples TRBV4-3 to TRBJ2-1; 8 bases are a match to TRBD2. CDR3 length equals 16 residues. Germline trimming cut 0 bases from V and 5 bases from J; bases unmatched to any gene: 6. The germline V gene encodes CDR1 LGHNA and CDR2 YSLEER. For the CDR3, the DNA is TGCGCCAGCAGCCAAGATCCCAGCGGGAGAAACAATGAGCAGTTCTTC. As protein: CASSQDPSGRNNEQFF.

The chain employs TRBV5-1 and TRBJ2-3; no definite D call. CDR1 SGHRS and CDR2 YFSETQ come from the germline V gene. The V and J ends lost 4 bases and 6 bases respectively, with 15 bases between them. This CDR3 comprises 14 residues. This CDR3 is CASSLETTLDTQYF. The CDR3 DNA is TGCGCCAGCAGCCTCGAAACGACCCTGGATACGCAGTATTTT. Using reference TRBV5-1 and TRBJ2-3 for the parts outside the CDR3, the full variable domain is KAGVTQTPRYLIKTRGQQVTLSCSPISGHRSVSWYQQTPGQGLQFLFEYFSETQRNKGNFPGRFSGRQFSNSRSEMNVSTLELGDSALYLCASSLETTLDTQYFGPGTRLTVL.

This clonotype was seen only a few times. This chain connects TRBV6-2 or TRBV6-3 to TRBJ2-1; 10 bases fit TRBD2. From germline, CDR1 is MNHEY and CDR2 SVGEGT. CDR3 length: 15 residues. V lost 2 bases and J lost 9; bases outside the gene matches: 7. CDR3 amino acids: CASSYGLAGEGEQFF. For the CDR3, the DNA is TGTGCCAGCAGTTACGGGCTAGCGGGGGAGGGTGAGCAGTTCTTC.

This rearrangement joins TRBV6-2 or TRBV6-3 to TRBJ2-1; 10 positions match TRBD2. Trimming removed 7 bases from V and 10 bases from J; junction bases left unmatched: 13. Germline values: CDR1 MNHEY, CDR2 SVGEGT. The CDR3 loop spans 15 amino acids. The CDR3 DNA sequence: TGTGCCAGCATCTCGGCTAGCGGGGGCGGCCGGGAGCAGTTCTTC. This sequence encodes CASISASGGGREQFF.

This chain uses TRBV13 with TRBJ2-5, with 8 bases that match TRBD2. The CDR3 runs 15 residues. Germline CDR1 reads PRHDT; CDR2 reads FYEKMQ (reference sequence). The trim removed 4 bases at V and 5 bases at J, leaving 9 bases unmatched. The CDR3 loop reads CASSSQTGGGETQYF. The CDR3 nucleotides read TGTGCCAGCAGCTCCCAAACGGGGGGGGGTGAGACCCAGTACTTC.

There are many counts of this clonotype. The DNA for the CDR3 is TGCGCCAGCAGCTTGAACGCGGGAACCCTACATGGCTACACCTTC. Its translation is CASSLNAGTLHGYTF. The V and J genes are TRBV5-1 and TRBJ1-2, with D unclear. This CDR3 contains 15 residues. From germline, CDR1 is SGHRS and CDR2 YFSETQ. Trimming removed 1 base at V and 6 bases at J, with 16 bases between.

The chain couples TRBV28 to TRBJ2-7, with D unclear. Germline-derived CDR1 and CDR2 are MDHEN and SYDVKM. V dropped 1 base and J dropped 6 bases, with 16 bases sitting between them. The CDR3 covers 15 residues. The CDR3 DNA is TGTGCCAGCAGTTTATTCACGTACCCCCTTCGCGAGCAGTACTTC. As protein: CASSLFTYPLREQYF.

This rearrangement joins TRBV27 to TRBJ1-5; weak D call: TRBD1 (5 bases). The germline V and J ends were trimmed by 5 bases and 0 bases, with 17 bases remaining between them. This CDR3 contains 17 residues. The V gene's germline CDR1 is MNHEY and CDR2 SMNVEV (reference sequence). DNA of the CDR3: TGTGCCAGCAGTCGACACCCGCCAGGACATAGCAATCAGCCCCAGCATTTT. Translation gives CASSRHPPGHSNQPQHF.

This chain connects TRBV7-2 to TRBJ2-5; 8 nucleotides line up with TRBD2. The germline V gene encodes CDR1 SGHTA and CDR2 FQGNSA. Trimming removed 3 bases from V and 11 bases from J; junction bases left unmatched: 8. The CDR3 covers 13 residues. CDR3 sequence reads: CASSFPREGYQYF. The CDR3 DNA reads as TGTGCCAGCAGCTTCCCACGGGAGGGCTATCAGTACTTC.

This clonotype was detected a few times. This chain links TRBV12-3 or TRBV12-4 with TRBJ1-2; possible D gene TRBD1, 6 bases. This CDR3 region has 13 residues. Trimming pared 3 bases from V and 8 bases from J, leaving 13 bases between. This CDR3 reads CASSLTGGPGYTF. The DNA for the CDR3 is TGTGCCAGCAGTTTGACCGGGGGGCCCGGCTACACCTTC.

This clonotype showed up just a few times. DNA for the CDR3: TGTGCCAGCAGTTACCGGACATTAACTGGTGGCTACACCTTC. Translating gives CASSYRTLTGGYTF. The rearrangement links TRBV6-2 or TRBV6-3 to TRBJ1-2, with D perhaps matching TRBD1 (5 bases). The germline V and J ends were trimmed by 2 bases and 7 bases, with 14 bases remaining between them. CDR1 and CDR2 (germline): MNHEY, SVGEGT. This CDR3 contains 14 residues.